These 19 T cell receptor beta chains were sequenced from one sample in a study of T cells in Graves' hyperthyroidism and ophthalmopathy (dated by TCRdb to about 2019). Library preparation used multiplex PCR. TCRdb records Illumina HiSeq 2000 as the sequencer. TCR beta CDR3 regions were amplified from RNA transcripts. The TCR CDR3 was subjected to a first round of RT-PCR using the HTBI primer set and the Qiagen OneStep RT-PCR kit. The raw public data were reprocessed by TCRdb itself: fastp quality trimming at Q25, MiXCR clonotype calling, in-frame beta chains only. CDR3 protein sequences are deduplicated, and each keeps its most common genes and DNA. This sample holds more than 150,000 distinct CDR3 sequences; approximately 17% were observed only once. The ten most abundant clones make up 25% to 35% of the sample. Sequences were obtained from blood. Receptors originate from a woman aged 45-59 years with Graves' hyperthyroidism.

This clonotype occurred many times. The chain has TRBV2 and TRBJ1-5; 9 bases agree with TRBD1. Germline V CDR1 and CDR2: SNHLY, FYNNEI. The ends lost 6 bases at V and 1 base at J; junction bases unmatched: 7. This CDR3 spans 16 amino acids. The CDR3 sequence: CASSSGTGSSNQPQHF. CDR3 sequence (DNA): TGTGCCAGCAGCTCCGGGACAGGGAGCAGCAATCAGCCCCAGCATTTT.

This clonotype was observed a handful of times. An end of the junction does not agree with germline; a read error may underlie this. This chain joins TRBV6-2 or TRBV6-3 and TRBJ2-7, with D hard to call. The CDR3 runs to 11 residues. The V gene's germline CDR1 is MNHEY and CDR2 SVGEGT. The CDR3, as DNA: TGTGTCAGCAGCATATCTTACGAGCAGTACTTC. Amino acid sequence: CVSSISYEQYF.

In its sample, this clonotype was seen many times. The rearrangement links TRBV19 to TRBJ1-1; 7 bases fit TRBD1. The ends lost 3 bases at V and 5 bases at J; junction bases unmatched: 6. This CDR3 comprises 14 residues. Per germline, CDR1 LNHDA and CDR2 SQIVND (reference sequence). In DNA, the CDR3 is TGTGCCAGTAGTATTGGAGGGGGCAATACTGAAGCTTTCTTT. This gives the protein CASSIGGGNTEAFF.

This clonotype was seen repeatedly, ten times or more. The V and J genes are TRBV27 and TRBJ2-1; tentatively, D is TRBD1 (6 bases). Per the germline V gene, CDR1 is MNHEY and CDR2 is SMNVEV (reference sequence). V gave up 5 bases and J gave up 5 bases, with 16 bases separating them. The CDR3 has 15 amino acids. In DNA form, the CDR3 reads TGTGCCAGCAGTCTTATTCAAACAGGGAACAATGAGCAGTTCTTC. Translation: CASSLIQTGNNEQFF.

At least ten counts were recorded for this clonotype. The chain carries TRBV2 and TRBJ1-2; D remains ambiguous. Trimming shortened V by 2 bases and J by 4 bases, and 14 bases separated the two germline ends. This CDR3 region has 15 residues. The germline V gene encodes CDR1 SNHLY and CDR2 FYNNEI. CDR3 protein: CASSEPGERAYGYTF. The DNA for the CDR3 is TGTGCCAGCAGTGAACCGGGTGAAAGGGCCTATGGCTACACCTTC.

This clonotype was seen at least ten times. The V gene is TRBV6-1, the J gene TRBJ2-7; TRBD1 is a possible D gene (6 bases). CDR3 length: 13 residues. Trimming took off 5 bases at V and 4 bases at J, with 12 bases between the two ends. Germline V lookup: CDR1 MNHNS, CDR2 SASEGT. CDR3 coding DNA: TGTGCCAGCAGTTACGGCAGGGGATACGAGCAGTACTTC. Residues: CASSYGRGYEQYF.

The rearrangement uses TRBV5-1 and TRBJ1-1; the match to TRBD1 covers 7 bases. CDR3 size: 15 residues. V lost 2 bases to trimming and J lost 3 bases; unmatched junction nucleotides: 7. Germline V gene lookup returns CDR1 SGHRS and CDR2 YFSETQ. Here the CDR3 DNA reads TGCGCCAGCAGCTTCCAAACGGGACAGTACACTGAAGCTTTCTTT. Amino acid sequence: CASSFQTGQYTEAFF.

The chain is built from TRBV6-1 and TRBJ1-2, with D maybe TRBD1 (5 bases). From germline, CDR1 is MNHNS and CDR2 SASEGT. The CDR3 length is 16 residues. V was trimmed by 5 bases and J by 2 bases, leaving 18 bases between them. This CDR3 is CASSRSWDAQNYGYTF. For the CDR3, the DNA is TGTGCCAGCAGTCGCTCCTGGGACGCACAGAACTATGGCTACACCTTC.

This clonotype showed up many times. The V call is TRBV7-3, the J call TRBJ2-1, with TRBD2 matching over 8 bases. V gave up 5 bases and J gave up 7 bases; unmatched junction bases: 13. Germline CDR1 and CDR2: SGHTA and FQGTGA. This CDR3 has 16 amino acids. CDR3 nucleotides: TGTGCCAGCAGCCCCTCCGGATTAGCGGGGAGAAATGAGCAGTTCTTC. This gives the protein CASSPSGLAGRNEQFF.

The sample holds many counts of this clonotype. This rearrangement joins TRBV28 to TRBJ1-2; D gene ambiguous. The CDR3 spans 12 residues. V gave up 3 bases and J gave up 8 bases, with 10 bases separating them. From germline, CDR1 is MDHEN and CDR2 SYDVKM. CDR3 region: CASSLRERGYTF. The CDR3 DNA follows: TGTGCCAGCAGTTTGCGGGAACGGGGCTACACCTTC.

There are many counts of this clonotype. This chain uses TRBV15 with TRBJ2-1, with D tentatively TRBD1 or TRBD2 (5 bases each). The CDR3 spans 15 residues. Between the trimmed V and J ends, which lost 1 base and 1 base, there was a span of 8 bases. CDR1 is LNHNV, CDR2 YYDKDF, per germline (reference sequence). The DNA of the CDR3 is TGTGCCACCAGCAGAGGAGGGGAGTCCTACAATGAGCAGTTCTTC. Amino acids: CATSRGGESYNEQFF.

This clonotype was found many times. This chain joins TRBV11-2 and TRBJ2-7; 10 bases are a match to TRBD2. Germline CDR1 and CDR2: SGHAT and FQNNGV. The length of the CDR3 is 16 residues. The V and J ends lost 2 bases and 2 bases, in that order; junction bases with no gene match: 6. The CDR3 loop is CASSLTSGVIPYEQYF. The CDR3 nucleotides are TGTGCCAGCAGCTTAACTAGCGGGGTAATACCCTACGAGCAGTACTTC.

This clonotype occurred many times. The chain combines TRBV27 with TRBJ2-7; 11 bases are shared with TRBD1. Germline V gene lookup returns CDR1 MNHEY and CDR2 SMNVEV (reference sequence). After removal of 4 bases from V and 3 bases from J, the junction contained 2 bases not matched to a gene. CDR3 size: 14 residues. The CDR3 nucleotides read TGTGCCAGCAGTTGGGGGACAGGGGGCTACGAGCAGTACTTC. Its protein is CASSWGTGGYEQYF.

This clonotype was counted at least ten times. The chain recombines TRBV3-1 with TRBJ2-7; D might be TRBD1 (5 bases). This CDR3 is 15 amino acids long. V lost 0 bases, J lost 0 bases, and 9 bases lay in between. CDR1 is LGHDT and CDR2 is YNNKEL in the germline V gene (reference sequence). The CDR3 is CASSQDRVRSYEQYF. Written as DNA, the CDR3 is TGTGCCAGCAGCCAAGACAGGGTGCGCTCCTACGAGCAGTACTTC.

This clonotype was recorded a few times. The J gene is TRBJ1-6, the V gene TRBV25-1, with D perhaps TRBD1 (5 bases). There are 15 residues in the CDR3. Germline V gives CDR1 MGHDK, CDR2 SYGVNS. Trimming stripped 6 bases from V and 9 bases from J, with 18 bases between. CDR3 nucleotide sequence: TGTGCCAGCAGAAACGACAGAAAGGGGTTTTCACCCCTCCACTTT. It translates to CASRNDRKGFSPLHF.

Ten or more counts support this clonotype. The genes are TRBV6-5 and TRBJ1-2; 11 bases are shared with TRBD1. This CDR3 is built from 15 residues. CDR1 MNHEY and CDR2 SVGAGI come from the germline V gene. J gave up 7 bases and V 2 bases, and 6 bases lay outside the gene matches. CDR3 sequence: CASSYEGTGGSGYTF. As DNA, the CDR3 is TGTGCCAGCAGTTACGAGGGGACAGGGGGAAGTGGCTACACCTTC.

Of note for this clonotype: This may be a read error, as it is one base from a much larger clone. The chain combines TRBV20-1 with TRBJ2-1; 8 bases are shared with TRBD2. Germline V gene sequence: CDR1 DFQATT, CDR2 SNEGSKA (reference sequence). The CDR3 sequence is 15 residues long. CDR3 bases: TGCAGTGCTAGAGATTCCGGGGGGGCCGGCAATGAGCAGCTCTTC. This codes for CSARDSGGAGNEQLF.

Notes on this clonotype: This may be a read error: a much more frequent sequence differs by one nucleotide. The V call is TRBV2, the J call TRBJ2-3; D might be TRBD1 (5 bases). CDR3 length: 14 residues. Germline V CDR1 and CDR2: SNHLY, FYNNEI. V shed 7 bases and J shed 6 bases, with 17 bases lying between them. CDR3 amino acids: CASISLGVVDTQYF. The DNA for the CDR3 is TGTGCCAGCATATCTTTAGGGGTGGTGGATACGCAGTATTTT.

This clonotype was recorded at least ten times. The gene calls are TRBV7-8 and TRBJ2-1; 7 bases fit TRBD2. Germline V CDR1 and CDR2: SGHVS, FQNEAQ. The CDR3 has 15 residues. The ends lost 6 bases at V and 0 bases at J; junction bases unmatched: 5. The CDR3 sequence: CASRRLALSYNEQFF. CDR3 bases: TGTGCCAGCAGACGACTAGCCCTCTCCTACAATGAGCAGTTCTTC.